The following is a T cell receptor beta chain sequence with its context. The CDR3 runs to 12 residues. Germline-derived CDR1 and CDR2 are SNHLY and FYNNEI. After removal of 7 bases from V and 3 bases from J, the junction contained 2 bases not matched to a gene. Sequenced by immunoSEQ multiplex PCR; TCRdb stores in-frame clones only, minus some. Found here are approximately 190,000 clones, about 83% of them singletons; the top ten hold around 5.5%. This specimen belongs to a study of blood T cell repertoires in COVID-19. Study in general: Samples of COVID-19 (acute and convalescent) were obtained from the United States, Italy and Spain.

The TCR originated in a woman in her 70s with active or convalescent COVID-19. The chain recombines TRBV2 with TRBJ2-7; TRBD2 matches at 8 bases. What was sequenced was peripheral blood. CDR3 DNA: TGTGCCAGCATGCTAGCGGGCTACGAGCAGTACTTC. This codes for CASMLAGYEQYF.